Following are 26 T cell receptor beta chains from one sample sequenced in a study of blood T cell repertoires in COVID-19. The assay was immunoSEQ multiplex PCR, and TCRdb's table has in-frame clones only and misses some. The table includes about 270,000 clones, under 90% detected once. Sequencing input: peripheral blood. These receptors all stem from a woman aged 18-35 years with acute or convalescent COVID-19.

V and J are TRBV2 and TRBJ2-1; 10 nucleotides line up with TRBD2. V lost 4 bases to trimming and J lost 3 bases; unmatched junction nucleotides: 9. The CDR3 extends over 17 amino acids. Germline V gene lookup returns CDR1 SNHLY and CDR2 FYNNEI. CDR3 amino acids: CASSVGSGRQGYNEQFF. The CDR3, as DNA: TGTGCCAGCAGTGTCGGTAGCGGGAGGCAGGGCTACAATGAGCAGTTCTTC.

The chain links TRBV27 to TRBJ2-2; TRBD2 is a possible D gene (5 bases). The germline gives CDR1 MNHEY, CDR2 SMNVEV (reference sequence). This CDR3 region has 16 residues. The V gene lost 2 bases and the J gene lost 8 bases, with 18 bases spanning the gap. The CDR3 nucleotides are TGTGCCAGCAGTTTACCCGGACTCGCGAGGGTTGGGGAGCTGTTTTTT. Its protein is CASSLPGLARVGELFF.

This clone was counted a single time. The rearrangement joins TRBV29-1 to TRBJ2-7, with D maybe TRBD1 (6 bases). V lost 4 bases and J lost 0, with 10 bases in between. This CDR3 contains 13 residues. Germline CDR1 reads SQVTM; CDR2 reads ANQGSEA. CDR3 region: CSVGQDYSYEQYF. The DNA of the CDR3 is TGCAGCGTTGGACAGGATTACTCCTACGAGCAGTACTTC.

The chain combines TRBV20-1 with TRBJ2-3; D might be TRBD1 (6 bases). The CDR3 totals 14 residues. Trimming took off 3 bases at V and 4 bases at J, with 14 bases between the two ends. Germline V lookup: CDR1 DFQATT, CDR2 SNEGSKA (reference sequence). The CDR3 protein is CSASPRRGADTQYF. CDR3 coding DNA: TGCAGTGCTAGTCCCCGCAGGGGCGCAGATACGCAGTATTTT.

This clone appeared once. J is TRBJ2-7 and V is TRBV15; the D gene is possibly TRBD2 (6 bases). This CDR3 is built from 15 residues. CDR1 and CDR2 (germline): LNHNV, YYDKDF (reference sequence). V dropped 1 base and J dropped 6 bases, with 16 bases sitting between them. The CDR3 sequence is CATSRAGGTRGEQYF. DNA of the CDR3: TGTGCCACCAGCAGAGCAGGAGGGACGCGGGGCGAGCAGTACTTC.

The rearrangement uses TRBV20-1 and TRBJ1-2; D may be TRBD1 (5 bases). Between the trimmed V and J ends, which lost 3 bases and 2 bases, there was a span of 10 bases. The CDR3 length is 13 residues. Per the germline V gene, CDR1 is DFQATT and CDR2 is SNEGSKA (reference sequence). In nucleotides, the CDR3 is TGCAGTGCTAGTACGCGGGGGAACTATGGCTACACCTTC. Encoded protein: CSASTRGNYGYTF.

This clone was counted at least ten times. This sequence joins TRBV30 and TRBJ2-2, with D perhaps TRBD1 (6 bases). The germline V gene encodes CDR1 GTSNPN and CDR2 SVGIG (reference sequence). The V and J ends lost 0 bases and 2 bases respectively, with 13 bases between them. CDR3 length equals 16 residues. CDR3 in amino acids: CAWSVGATFNTGELFF. In DNA, the CDR3 is TGTGCCTGGAGTGTGGGGGCCACGTTTAACACCGGGGAGCTGTTTTTT.

The chain employs TRBV9 and TRBJ1-1; a weak D match, TRBD1 (6 bases). The germline CDR1 and CDR2 sequences are SGDLS and YYNGEE. V was cut by 4 bases and J by 1 base, with 11 bases left in between. CDR3 size: 14 residues. The CDR3 here is CASSRGQRNTEAFF. CDR3 sequence (DNA): TGTGCCAGCAGCCGAGGACAGCGGAACACTGAAGCTTTCTTT. The entire variable domain, with the rest obtained from reference TRBV9 and TRBJ1-1, is as follows: DSGVTQTPKHLITATGQRVTLRCSPRSGDLSVYWYQQSLDQGLQFLIQYYNGEERAKGNILERFSAQQFPDLHSELNLSSLELGDSALYFCASSRGQRNTEAFFGQGTRLTVV.

This rearrangement joins TRBV3-1 (or the pseudogene TRBV3-2) to TRBJ2-1, with no clear D. The CDR3 runs to 12 residues. Trimming pared 2 bases from V and 6 bases from J, leaving 5 bases between. Germline V CDR1 and CDR2: LGHDT, YNNKEL (reference sequence). The CDR3 nucleotides read TGTGCCAGCAGCCAACCTCGCAATGAGCAGTTCTTC. Translation: CASSQPRNEQFF.

The V call is TRBV19, the J call TRBJ2-3, with 7 bases matching TRBD2. The germline V gene encodes CDR1 LNHDA and CDR2 SQIVND (reference sequence). Trimming took 8 bases from V and 2 from J; bases not matched to a gene: 7. The CDR3 consists of 14 residues. The CDR3 is CASALAEYTDTQYF. Here the CDR3 DNA reads TGTGCCAGTGCCCTAGCGGAATACACAGATACGCAGTATTTT.

V gene TRBV30 combines with J gene TRBJ2-2, with 7 bases fitting TRBD1. The CDR3 is 16 residues long. The V gene's germline CDR1 is GTSNPN and CDR2 SVGIG (reference sequence). V lost 3 bases, J lost 1 base, and 8 bases stayed unmatched. The CDR3 DNA is TGTGCCTGGAGCCCCACCCGACAGGGGAACACCGGGGAGCTGTTTTTT. This gives the protein CAWSPTRQGNTGELFF.

The chain uses TRBV6-5 and TRBJ2-3, with D possibly being TRBD2 (6 bases). The V end was cut by 0 bases, the J end by 0 bases, with 10 bases between. CDR3 length: 16 residues. Germline V lookup: CDR1 MNHEY, CDR2 SVGAGI. This chain's CDR3 is CASSYSPRGSTDTQYF. Written as DNA, the CDR3 is TGTGCCAGCAGTTACTCCCCACGGGGGAGCACAGATACGCAGTATTTT.

The chain links TRBV7-9 to TRBJ1-2, with TRBD1 matching over 8 bases. Losses at the gene ends were 5 bases for V and 7 bases for J; bases not matched to a gene: 12. CDR1 and CDR2 from the germline V gene are SEHNR and FQNEAQ (reference sequence). CDR3 length: 15 residues. The CDR3, as DNA: TGTGCCAGCAGCCCCCAGGGGGCAGGGGATAGTGGCTACACCTTC. This encodes CASSPQGAGDSGYTF.

This clone was seen at least ten times. The CDR3 loop reads CASSSQLAGGRAYNEQFF. CDR3 nucleotides: TGTGCCAGCAGCTCCCAACTAGCGGGAGGGAGGGCCTACAATGAGCAGTTCTTC. The chain recombines TRBV7-2 with TRBJ2-1; TRBD2 matches 13 bases. Trimming cost V 4 bases and J 2 bases; bases outside gene matches: 8. This CDR3 spans 18 amino acids. Germline V gives CDR1 SGHTA, CDR2 FQGNSA.

This rearrangement joins TRBV19 to TRBJ2-7; D remains ambiguous. CDR3 size: 13 residues. V was trimmed by 3 bases and J by 2 bases, leaving 8 bases between them. Per germline, CDR1 LNHDA and CDR2 SQIVND (reference sequence). CDR3 bases: TGTGCCAGTAGTATTAGCTTAACCTACGAGCAGTACTTC. Translation: CASSISLTYEQYF.

The rearrangement links TRBV3-1 (or the pseudogene TRBV3-2) to TRBJ2-1; possibly TRBD2 for D (5 bases). CDR1 LGHDT and CDR2 YNNKEL come from the germline V gene (reference sequence). The CDR3 extends over 11 amino acids. Trimming took 6 bases from V and 8 from J, leaving 8 bases between them. CDR3 in amino acids: CASRRRDEQFF. Written as DNA, the CDR3 is TGTGCCAGCAGGCGGCGGGATGAGCAGTTCTTC.

V is TRBV30 and J is TRBJ2-7; 12 bases map to TRBD2. CDR3 length equals 14 residues. Germline-derived CDR1 and CDR2 are GTSNPN and SVGIG (reference sequence). V lost 5 bases to trimming and J lost 1 base; unmatched junction nucleotides: 3. DNA of the CDR3: TGTGCCTGGCGGCTAGCGGGAGGGTCCTACGAGCAGTACTTC. This gives the protein CAWRLAGGSYEQYF.

The rearrangement uses TRBV6-2 or TRBV6-3 and TRBJ1-5; D is uncertain. The germline V gene encodes CDR1 MNHEY and CDR2 SVGEGT. The CDR3 length is 14 residues. Trimming took 2 bases from V and 0 from J, leaving 5 bases between them. The CDR3 DNA sequence: TGTGCCAGCAGTTACGACAATAGCAATCAGCCCCAGCATTTT. The encoded protein is CASSYDNSNQPQHF.

The chain has TRBV28 and TRBJ2-1; D perhaps matches TRBD2 (6 bases). The CDR3 has 14 residues. Germline loops: CDR1 MDHEN, CDR2 SYDVKM. Trimming left V 7 bases short and J 2 bases short, with 12 bases between. CDR3 residues: CASNPGLAYNEQFF. In DNA, the CDR3 is TGTGCCAGCAACCCGGGACTCGCCTACAATGAGCAGTTCTTC.

J is TRBJ2-6 and V is TRBV18, with D tentatively TRBD1 (6 bases). The CDR3 is made up of 15 amino acids. The V end lost 5 bases, the J end lost 2 bases, and 10 bases lay between the germline ends. Germline loops: CDR1 KGHSH, CDR2 LQKENI. The CDR3 nucleotides read TGTGCCAGCTCAGTGGCAGGGGCTGGGGCCAACGTCCTGACTTTC. Encoded protein: CASSVAGAGANVLTF.

The rearrangement joins TRBV24-1 to TRBJ1-4; possible D gene TRBD1, 5 bases. This CDR3 has 18 amino acids. Germline V gives CDR1 KGHDR, CDR2 SFDVKD. V was clipped by 4 bases and J by 3 bases, with 20 bases between them. CDR3 amino acids: CATSEWGEGFRSNEKLFF. The CDR3 bases are TGTGCCACCAGTGAGTGGGGGGAAGGCTTTCGGTCTAATGAAAAACTGTTTTTT.

This clone has only one observation. V is TRBV28 and J is TRBJ2-7, with 9 nucleotides matching TRBD2. The CDR3 consists of 15 residues. Germline lookup yields CDR1 MDHEN and CDR2 SYDVKM. With V trimmed by 6 bases and J by 2 bases, 8 bases remained unmatched. This CDR3 is CASSPRTSATYEQYF. CDR3 DNA: TGTGCCAGCAGCCCAAGGACTAGCGCTACCTACGAGCAGTACTTC. The full variable domain, in which reference TRBV28 and TRBJ2-7 provide the parts outside the CDR3, is DVKVTQSSRYLVKRTGEKVFLECVQDMDHENMFWYRQDPGLGLRLIYFSYDVKMKEKGDIPEGYSVSREKKERFSLILESASTNQTSMYLCASSPRTSATYEQYFGPGTRLTVT.

A few counts support this clone. The V call is TRBV6-2 or TRBV6-3, the J call TRBJ1-6, with D hard to call. Trimming cost V 3 bases and J 7 bases, with 10 bases left between them. The CDR3 sequence is 14 residues long. Germline V gene data show CDR1 as MNHEY and CDR2 as SVGEGT. CDR3 in amino acids: CASSYGQMNSPLHF. The CDR3 bases are TGTGCCAGCAGTTATGGGCAGATGAATTCACCCCTCCACTTT.

This clone was detected once. The chain uses TRBV7-8 and TRBJ2-5; D gene unclear. Trimming left V 5 bases short and J 2 bases short, with 12 bases between. This CDR3 region has 14 residues. Germline V gene data show CDR1 as SGHVS and CDR2 as FQNEAQ. DNA for the CDR3: TGTGCCAGCAGCCCCAGTGTTTGGCAAGAGACCCAGTACTTC. Translated: CASSPSVWQETQYF.

The gene calls are TRBV4-3 and TRBJ1-6, with a possible D match to TRBD1 (6 bases). In germline, CDR1 is LGHNA, CDR2 YSLEER. V shed 4 bases and J shed 6 bases, with 13 bases lying between them. This CDR3 comprises 15 residues. CDR3 residues: CASSRQGLANSPLHF. In DNA, the CDR3 is TGCGCCAGCAGCCGGCAGGGGTTGGCTAATTCACCCCTCCACTTT.

In its sample, this clone was seen a few times. The chain employs TRBV9 and TRBJ1-2, with TRBD1 matching over 7 bases. The CDR3 runs 16 residues. V lost 0 bases, J lost 2 bases, and 7 bases stayed unmatched. In germline, CDR1 is SGDLS, CDR2 YYNGEE. The CDR3 loop is CASSVAPDRANYGYTF. The CDR3 nucleotides read TGTGCCAGCAGCGTAGCCCCAGACAGGGCCAACTATGGCTACACCTTC.